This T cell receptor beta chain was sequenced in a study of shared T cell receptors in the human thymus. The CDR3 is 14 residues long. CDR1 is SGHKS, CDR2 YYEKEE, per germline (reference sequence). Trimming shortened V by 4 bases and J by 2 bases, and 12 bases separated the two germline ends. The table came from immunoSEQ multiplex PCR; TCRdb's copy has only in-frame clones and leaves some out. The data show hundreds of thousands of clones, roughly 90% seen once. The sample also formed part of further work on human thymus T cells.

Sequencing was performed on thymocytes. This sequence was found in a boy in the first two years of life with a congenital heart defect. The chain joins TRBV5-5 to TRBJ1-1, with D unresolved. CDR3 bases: TGTGCCAGCAGCCCCCTGACGACTAACACTGAAGCTTTCTTT. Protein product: CASSPLTTNTEAFF.